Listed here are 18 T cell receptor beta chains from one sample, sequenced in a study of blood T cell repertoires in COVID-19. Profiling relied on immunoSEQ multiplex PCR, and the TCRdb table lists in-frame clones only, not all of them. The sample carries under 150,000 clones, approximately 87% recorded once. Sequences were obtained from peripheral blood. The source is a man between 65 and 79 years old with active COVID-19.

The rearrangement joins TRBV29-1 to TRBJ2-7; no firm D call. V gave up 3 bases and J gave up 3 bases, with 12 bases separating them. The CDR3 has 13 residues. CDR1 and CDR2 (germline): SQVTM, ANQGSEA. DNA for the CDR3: TGCAGCGTTGAGTCCAGCGATGGCTACGAGCAGTACTTC. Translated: CSVESSDGYEQYF.

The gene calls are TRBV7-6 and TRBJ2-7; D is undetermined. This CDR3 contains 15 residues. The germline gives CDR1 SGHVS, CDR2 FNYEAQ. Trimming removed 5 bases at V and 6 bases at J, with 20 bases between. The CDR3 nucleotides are TGTGCCAGCAGCCCCGGAGCGCTTGCCCTTGGCGAGCAGTACTTC. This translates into CASSPGALALGEQYF. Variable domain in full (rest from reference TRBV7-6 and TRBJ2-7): GAGVSQSPRYKVTKRGQDVALRCDPISGHVSLYWYRQALGQGPEFLTYFNYEAQQDKSGLPNDRFSAERPEGSISTLTIQRTEQRDSAMYRCASSPGALALGEQYFGPGTRLTVT.

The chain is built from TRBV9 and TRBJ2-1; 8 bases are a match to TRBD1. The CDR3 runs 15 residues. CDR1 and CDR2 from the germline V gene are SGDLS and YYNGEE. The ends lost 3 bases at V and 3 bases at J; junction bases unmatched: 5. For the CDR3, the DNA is TGTGCCAGCAGCGCGACAGGGGAGTACTACAATGAGCAGTTCTTC. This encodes CASSATGEYYNEQFF.

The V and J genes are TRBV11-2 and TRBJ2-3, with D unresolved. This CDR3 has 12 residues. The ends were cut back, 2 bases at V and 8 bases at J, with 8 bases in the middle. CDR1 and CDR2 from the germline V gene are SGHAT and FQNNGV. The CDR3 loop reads CASSLNSLTQYF. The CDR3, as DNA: TGTGCCAGCAGCTTAAATAGTCTTACGCAGTATTTT.

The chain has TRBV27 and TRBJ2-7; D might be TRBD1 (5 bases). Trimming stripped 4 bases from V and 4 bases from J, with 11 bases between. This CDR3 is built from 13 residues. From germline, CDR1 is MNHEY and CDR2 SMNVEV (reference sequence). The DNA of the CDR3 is TGTGCCAGCAGTTACTGGGGCGGTTACGAGCAGTACTTC. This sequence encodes CASSYWGGYEQYF.

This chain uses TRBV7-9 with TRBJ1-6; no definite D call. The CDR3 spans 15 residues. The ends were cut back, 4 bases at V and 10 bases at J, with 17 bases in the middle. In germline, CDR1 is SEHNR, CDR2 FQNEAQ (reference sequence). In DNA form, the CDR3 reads TGTGCCAGCAGCTCGCAAGGGCCCGCGGGATCACCCCTCCACTTT. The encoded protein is CASSSQGPAGSPLHF.

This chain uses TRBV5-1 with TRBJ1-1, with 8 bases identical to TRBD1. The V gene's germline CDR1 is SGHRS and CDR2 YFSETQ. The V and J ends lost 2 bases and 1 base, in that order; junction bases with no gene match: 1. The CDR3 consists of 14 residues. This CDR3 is CASSFGQGNTEAFF. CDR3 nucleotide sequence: TGCGCCAGCAGCTTTGGACAGGGGAACACTGAAGCTTTCTTT.

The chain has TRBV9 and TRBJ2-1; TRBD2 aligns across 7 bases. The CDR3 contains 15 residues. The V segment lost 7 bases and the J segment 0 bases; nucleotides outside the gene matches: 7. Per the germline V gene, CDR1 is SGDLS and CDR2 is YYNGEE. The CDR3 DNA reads TGTGCCAGCGGTCGGGACTACAGCTCCTACAATGAGCAGTTCTTC. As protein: CASGRDYSSYNEQFF.

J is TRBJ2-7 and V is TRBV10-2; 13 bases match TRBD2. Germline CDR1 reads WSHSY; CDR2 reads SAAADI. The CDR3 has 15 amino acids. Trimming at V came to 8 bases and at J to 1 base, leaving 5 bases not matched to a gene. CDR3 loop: CASLGTSGTSYEQYF. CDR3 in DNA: TGCGCCAGCCTTGGGACTAGCGGGACGTCCTACGAGCAGTACTTC.

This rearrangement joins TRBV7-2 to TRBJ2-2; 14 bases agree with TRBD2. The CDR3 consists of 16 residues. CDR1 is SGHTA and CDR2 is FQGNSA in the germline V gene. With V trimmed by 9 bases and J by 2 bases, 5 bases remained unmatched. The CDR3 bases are TGTGCCAGGGCGGGACTAGCGGGAGCTAACACCGGGGAGCTGTTTTTT. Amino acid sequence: CARAGLAGANTGELFF.

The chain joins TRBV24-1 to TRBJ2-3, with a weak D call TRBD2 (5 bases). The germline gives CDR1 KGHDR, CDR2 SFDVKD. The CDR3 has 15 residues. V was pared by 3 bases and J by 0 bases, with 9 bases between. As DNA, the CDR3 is TGTGCCACCAGTGATACCGGCGGGAGCACAGATACGCAGTATTTT. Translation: CATSDTGGSTDTQYF.

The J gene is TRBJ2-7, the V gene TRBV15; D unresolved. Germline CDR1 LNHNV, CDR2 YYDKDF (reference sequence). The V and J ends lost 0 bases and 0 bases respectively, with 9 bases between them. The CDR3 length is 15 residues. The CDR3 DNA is TGTGCCACCAGCAGAGATGGCAGGATCTCCTACGAGCAGTACTTC. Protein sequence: CATSRDGRISYEQYF.

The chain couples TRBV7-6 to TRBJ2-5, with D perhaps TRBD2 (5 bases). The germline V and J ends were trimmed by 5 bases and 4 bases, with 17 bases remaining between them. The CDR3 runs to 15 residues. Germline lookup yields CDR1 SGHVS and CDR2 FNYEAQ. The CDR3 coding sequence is TGTGCCAGCAGCCCGCAGTTGGGAGTAGGAGAGACCCAGTACTTC. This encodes CASSPQLGVGETQYF.

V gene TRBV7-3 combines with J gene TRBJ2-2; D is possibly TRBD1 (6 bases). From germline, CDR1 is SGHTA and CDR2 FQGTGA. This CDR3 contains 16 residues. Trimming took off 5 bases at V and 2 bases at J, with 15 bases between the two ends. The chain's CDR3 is CASSPGAGTNTGELFF. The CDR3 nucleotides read TGTGCCAGCAGCCCAGGGGCAGGGACCAACACCGGGGAGCTGTTTTTT.

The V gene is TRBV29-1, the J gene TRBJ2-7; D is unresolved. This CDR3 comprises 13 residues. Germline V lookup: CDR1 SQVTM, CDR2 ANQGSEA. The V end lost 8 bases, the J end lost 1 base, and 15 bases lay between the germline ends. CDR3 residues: CSISRTSSYEQYF. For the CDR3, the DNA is TGCAGCATCTCGCGAACTTCATCCTACGAGCAGTACTTC.

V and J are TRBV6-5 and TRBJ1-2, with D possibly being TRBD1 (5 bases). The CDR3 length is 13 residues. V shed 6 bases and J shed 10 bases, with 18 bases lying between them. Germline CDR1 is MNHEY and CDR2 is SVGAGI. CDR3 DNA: TGTGCCAGCAGAGCAGGACATAGTAACGACTACACCTTC. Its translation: CASRAGHSNDYTF.

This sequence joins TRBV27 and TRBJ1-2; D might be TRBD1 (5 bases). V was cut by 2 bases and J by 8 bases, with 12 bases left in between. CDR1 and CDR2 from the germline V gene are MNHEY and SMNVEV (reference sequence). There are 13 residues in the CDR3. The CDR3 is CASSLQGFGGYTF. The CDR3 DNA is TGTGCCAGCAGTTTACAGGGATTTGGGGGCTACACCTTC.

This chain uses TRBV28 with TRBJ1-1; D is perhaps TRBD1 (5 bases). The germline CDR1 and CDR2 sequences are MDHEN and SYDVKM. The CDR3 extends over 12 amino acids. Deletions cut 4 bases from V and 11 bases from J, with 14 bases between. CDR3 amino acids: CASSSLGGWAFF. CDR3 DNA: TGTGCCAGCAGTTCGCTCGGGGGGTGGGCTTTCTTT. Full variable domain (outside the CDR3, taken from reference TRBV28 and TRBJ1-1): DVKVTQSSRYLVKRTGEKVFLECVQDMDHENMFWYRQDPGLGLRLIYFSYDVKMKEKGDIPEGYSVSREKKERFSLILESASTNQTSMYLCASSSLGGWAFFGQGTRLTVV.